This is a list of T cell receptor beta chains from one sample in a study of glioma-infiltrating T cells after dendritic cell vaccination. Sequencing was performed with immunoSEQ multiplex PCR; in TCRdb, only in-frame clones are kept and a portion is missing. This table holds about 99,000 clones, roughly 79% found once. This material consisted of blood, taken before dendritic cell vaccination. The receptors were sampled from a human donor with glioblastoma. CDR3s include the opening cysteine and the closing phenylalanine or tryptophan. D genes are given only for firm matches. Clone size is stated in some rows and not others, as once, few, many or a class when expanded.

V,J,D,size,DNA,CDR3
TRBV2,TRBJ1-5,TRBD1,-,TGTGCCAGCAGCGAAATGGACAGGACCTATCAGCCCCAGCATTTT,CASSEMDRTYQPQHF
TRBV4-3,TRBJ1-4,-,-,TGCGCCAGCAGCCAAGATATGCTGGGCGCAACTAATGAAAAACTGTTTTTT,CASSQDMLGATNEKLFF
TRBV11-2,TRBJ2-1,TRBD2,few,TGTGCCAGCAGCTTGACTAGCGGGGTGTACAATGAGCAGTTCTTC,CASSLTSGVYNEQFF
TRBV5-1,TRBJ1-2,-,-,TGCGCCAGCAGCTTGTTTGGTCGGGAGACGGCTGGCTACACCTTC,CASSLFGRETAGYTF
TRBV9,TRBJ2-1,TRBD2,-,TGTGCCAGCAGCGTGGGGCTAGCGGGGGCCGGTTACAATGAGCAGTTCTTC,CASSVGLAGAGYNEQFF
TRBV27,TRBJ2-7,TRBD1,-,TGTGCCAGCAGTTTACAGGGACAGGGGCGTGACGAGCAGTACTTC,CASSLQGQGRDEQYF
TRBV11-2,TRBJ1-2,TRBD1,-,TGTGCCAGCAGCTTAACAGGGGAGGTCGGCTATGGCTACACCTTC,CASSLTGEVGYGYTF
TRBV7-3,TRBJ1-5,-,-,TGTGCCAGCACGCGTAGCCCGGGACTCCCGCAAGTTCAGCCCCAGCATTTT,CASTRSPGLPQVQPQHF
TRBV29-1,TRBJ2-7,-,-,TGCAGCGTACTGTGGACAGACTCCTACGAGCAGTACTTC,CSVLWTDSYEQYF
TRBV13,TRBJ2-5,-,few,TGTGCCAGCAGTTACTCAAGAGGTACAGGGAAGGAAGAGACCCAGTACTTC,CASSYSRGTGKEETQYF
TRBV6-1,TRBJ2-7,TRBD2,-,TGCGCCAGCAGTCAAGGACTAGCGGGGGTCTCCTACGAGCAGTACTTC,CASSQGLAGVSYEQYF
TRBV23-1,TRBJ2-7,-,-,TGCGCCAGCAGTCAATCCAGGAGGGGGCGCGTCCCCGAGCAGTACTTC,CASSQSRRGRVPEQYF
TRBV6-5,TRBJ1-2,-,-,TGTGCCAGCAGTTACGGGGGGGGCGGCTACACCTTC,CASSYGGGGYTF
TRBV7-9,TRBJ2-7,-,-,TGTGCCAGCAGCTCCGACAGGAACGAGCAGTACTTC,CASSSDRNEQYF
TRBV4-1,TRBJ1-1,-,few,TGCGCCAGCAGCCAAGGGAGTGAAGCTTTCTTT,CASSQGSEAFF
TRBV19,TRBJ2-6,TRBD1,-,TGTGCCAGTAGTATAGTAACCTTCGGGACAGGGAGCTCTGGGGCCAACGTCCTGACTTTC,CASSIVTFGTGSSGANVLTF
TRBV30,TRBJ1-2,TRBD1,few,TGTGCCTGGAGTTTCTACAGGGGGCGCCGCTATGGCTACACCTTC,CAWSFYRGRRYGYTF
TRBV14,TRBJ2-7,-,many,TGTGCCAGCAGCCACCGCCTTGAGCCCGAGCAGTACTTC,CASSHRLEPEQYF
TRBV27,TRBJ2-3,TRBD2,-,TGTGCCAGCAGTTTAGGTTCTTTAGCGGGGACCTTGGATACGCAGTATTTT,CASSLGSLAGTLDTQYF
TRBV5-6,TRBJ1-6,TRBD1,-,TGTGCCAGCAGCTGGGACAGGGGTCTTAATTCACCCCTCCACTTT,CASSWDRGLNSPLHF